The 27 T cell receptor beta chains below all came from one sample that was sequenced in a study of blood T cell repertoires in COVID-19. Only in-frame clones appear in the TCRdb table, and some are missing; sequencing was by immunoSEQ multiplex PCR. Among 150,000 to 200,000 clones listed, 70% to 90% were seen once. Sample: PBMCs or T cells enriched from blood (not recorded which). Receptors originate from a woman in her forties or fifties who had recovered from COVID-19.

This chain uses TRBV6-2 or TRBV6-3 with TRBJ1-6; 9 nucleotides match TRBD1. Germline V gene sequence: CDR1 MNHEY, CDR2 SVGEGT. The V gene end was trimmed by 6 bases and the J gene end by 6 bases; junction bases not matched to a gene: 12. This CDR3 has 17 residues. The CDR3 coding sequence is TGTGCCAGCAGCGCCTGGATGCCGGGACAGGGTAATTCACCCCTCCACTTT. This encodes CASSAWMPGQGNSPLHF.

This chain joins TRBV19 and TRBJ2-5, with 10 bases that match TRBD2. There are 17 residues in the CDR3. V lost 4 bases, J lost 4 bases, and 12 bases stayed unmatched. CDR1 and CDR2 (germline): LNHDA, SQIVND (reference sequence). Written as DNA, the CDR3 is TGTGCCAGTAGTAGCCTAGCGGGGGTCGGGGTCACAGAGACCCAGTACTTC. The encoded protein is CASSSLAGVGVTETQYF.

The chain joins TRBV19 to TRBJ1-4, with D uncertain. From germline, CDR1 is LNHDA and CDR2 SQIVND (reference sequence). The CDR3 contains 14 residues. Trimming took off 6 bases at V and 0 bases at J, with 8 bases between the two ends. For the CDR3, the DNA is TGTGCCAGTAGGACGGAGGCAACTAATGAAAAACTGTTTTTT. It yields the protein CASRTEATNEKLFF.

The chain is built from TRBV9 and TRBJ2-3, with TRBD2 matching over 10 bases. The ends lost 0 bases at V and 6 bases at J; junction bases unmatched: 10. The CDR3 contains 17 residues. The germline V gene encodes CDR1 SGDLS and CDR2 YYNGEE. In nucleotides, the CDR3 is TGTGCCAGCAGCGTAGACCCGAGCGGGGGGGCCGCCGATACGCAGTATTTT. It is translated as CASSVDPSGGAADTQYF.

This rearrangement joins TRBV7-3 to TRBJ1-1; D not resolved. Germline V gives CDR1 SGHTA, CDR2 FQGTGA. The CDR3 consists of 13 residues. V lost 10 bases and J 0 bases, leaving 12 bases between the germline ends. The CDR3, as DNA: TGTGCCACCTCCTCGGGTCTGAACACTGAAGCTTTCTTT. Its protein is CATSSGLNTEAFF.

The gene calls are TRBV29-1 and TRBJ2-2; 11 nucleotides align to TRBD1. CDR3 length: 14 amino acids. V trimming: 6 bases; J trimming: 5 bases; junction bases outside the gene matches: 5. Germline-derived CDR1 and CDR2 are SQVTM and ANQGSEA. CDR3 in amino acids: CSVRGQGDTGELFF. The CDR3 DNA reads TGCAGCGTCCGGGGACAGGGGGATACCGGGGAGCTGTTTTTT.

This clone appeared a single time. The junction shows a germline mismatch at one end, possibly a read error. Here the CDR3 reads CASSLRGNTAWGF. CDR3 sequence (DNA): TGTGCCAGCAGCTTGCGGGGGAATACCGCGTGGGGCTTC. V usage is TRBV5-6 and J usage is TRBJ2-7, with D maybe TRBD2 (6 bases). Per the germline V gene, CDR1 is SGHDT and CDR2 is YYEEEE. The CDR3 runs to 13 residues.

CDR3 nucleotides: TGTGCCAGCAGCTCTAAGGGGACAGGGGCGCTCAATGAGCAGTTCTTC. Its protein product is CASSSKGTGALNEQFF. This chain joins TRBV7-9 and TRBJ2-1; 10 bases fit TRBD1. V was pared by 4 bases and J by 6 bases, with 9 bases of the junction left unmatched. CDR1 and CDR2 (germline): SEHNR, FQNEAQ (reference sequence). This CDR3 is 16 amino acids long.

The V call is TRBV11-2, the J call TRBJ1-4; D gene ambiguous. CDR3 length: 16 amino acids. The germline V gene has CDR1 SGHAT and CDR2 FQNNGV. Trimming cost V 5 bases and J 0 bases, with 13 bases left between them. CDR3 sequence (DNA): TGTGCCAGCAGCAACCCCCCAGGTGCAACTAATGAAAAACTGTTTTTT. As protein: CASSNPPGATNEKLFF.

The chain carries TRBV7-3 and TRBJ2-6, with D perhaps matching TRBD1 (6 bases). CDR3 size: 15 residues. V was cut by 5 bases and J by 1 base, with 9 bases left in between. CDR1 and CDR2 from the germline V gene are SGHTA and FQGTGA. The CDR3, as DNA: TGTGCCAGCAGCCCTAGGGGGTCTGGGGCCAACGTCCTGACTTTC. This codes for CASSPRGSGANVLTF.

As DNA, the CDR3 is TGTGCCAGCAGTTTAGGCCCGGACAGCTACCCTTATGGCTACACCTTC. Translated: CASSLGPDSYPYGYTF. The chain links TRBV27 to TRBJ1-2; maybe TRBD1 (6 bases). Germline CDR1 reads MNHEY; CDR2 reads SMNVEV (reference sequence). The CDR3 is made up of 16 amino acids. Trimming cost V 2 bases and J 5 bases, with 18 bases left between them.

CDR3 coding DNA: TGCGCCAGCAGCCAGCAGGTGGGCTCTAATGAAAAACTGTTTTTT. Translated, it gives CASSQQVGSNEKLFF. The chain couples TRBV5-1 to TRBJ1-4; D gene ambiguous. This CDR3 region has 15 residues. The germline gives CDR1 SGHRS, CDR2 YFSETQ. V was trimmed by 4 bases and J by 3 bases, leaving 13 bases between them. The whole variable domain, filled in from reference TRBV5-1 and TRBJ1-4, reads KAGVTQTPRYLIKTRGQQVTLSCSPISGHRSVSWYQQTPGQGLQFLFEYFSETQRNKGNFPGRFSGRQFSNSRSEMNVSTLELGDSALYLCASSQQVGSNEKLFFGSGTQLSVL.

This clone was detected a few times. The chain links TRBV4-1 to TRBJ1-2; TRBD1 aligns across 7 bases. The CDR3 spans 16 residues. Germline V gene sequence: CDR1 MGHRA, CDR2 YSYEKL. Trimming removed 0 bases from V and 3 bases from J; junction bases left unmatched: 7. The CDR3 spells CASSQEADRDYYGYTF. CDR3 nucleotide sequence: TGCGCCAGCAGCCAAGAAGCAGACAGGGATTACTATGGCTACACCTTC.

This chain connects TRBV5-8 to TRBJ1-5; 8 positions agree with TRBD1. Trimming at V came to 3 bases and at J to 4 bases, leaving 6 bases not matched to a gene. Germline V gene sequence: CDR1 SGHTS, CDR2 YDEGEE. The CDR3 runs 15 residues. CDR3 sequence: CASSSQGAYNQPQHF. The CDR3 bases are TGTGCCAGCAGCTCCCAGGGGGCGTATAATCAGCCCCAGCATTTT. Drawing the rest from reference TRBV5-8 and TRBJ1-5, the complete variable domain is EAGVTQSPTHLIKTRGQQATLRCSPISGHTSVYWYQQALGLGLQFLLWYDEGEERNRGNFPPRFSGRQFPNYSSELNVNALELEDSALYLCASSSQGAYNQPQHFGDGTRLSIL.

The chain links TRBV27 to TRBJ2-7; 7 nucleotides align to TRBD1. Germline V gene lookup returns CDR1 MNHEY and CDR2 SMNVEV (reference sequence). This CDR3 spans 15 amino acids. J gave up 0 bases and V 8 bases, and 10 bases lay outside the gene matches. CDR3 in amino acids: CASARTGAFSYEQYF. DNA of the CDR3: TGTGCCAGCGCACGTACAGGGGCTTTCTCCTACGAGCAGTACTTC.

This chain uses TRBV19 with TRBJ1-2; unclear D gene. Trimming took off 6 bases at V and 4 bases at J, with 18 bases between the two ends. From germline, CDR1 is LNHDA and CDR2 SQIVND (reference sequence). CDR3 length: 15 residues. DNA for the CDR3: TGTGCCAGTAGCCCACGGGAGGGCGCAGGCTATGGCTACACCTTC. Residues: CASSPREGAGYGYTF.

J is TRBJ1-1 and V is TRBV15; D call uncertain. CDR1 is LNHNV and CDR2 is YYDKDF in the germline V gene (reference sequence). This CDR3 is 15 amino acids long. V was shortened by 1 base and J by 0 bases, with 9 bases between the two germline ends. The CDR3 DNA reads TGTGCCACCAGCAGAGTAAGAGCCTTGAACACTGAAGCTTTCTTT. Its protein product is CATSRVRALNTEAFF. The variable domain in full, with the rest retrieved from reference TRBV15 and TRBJ1-1, is DAMVIQNPRYQVTQFGKPVTLSCSQTLNHNVMYWYQQKSSQAPKLLFHYYDKDFNNEADTPDNFQSRRPNTSFCFLDIRSPGLGDTAMYLCATSRVRALNTEAFFGQGTRLTVV.

This chain uses TRBV12-3 or TRBV12-4 with TRBJ1-2, with D possibly being TRBD1 (5 bases). The CDR3 consists of 13 residues. V was trimmed by 3 bases and J by 8 bases, leaving 13 bases between them. This CDR3 reads CASSLGGEDGYTF. In nucleotides, the CDR3 is TGTGCCAGCAGTTTGGGGGGGGAAGACGGCTACACCTTC.

The V gene is TRBV3-1 (or the pseudogene TRBV3-2), the J gene TRBJ2-3, with D maybe TRBD1 (6 bases). Germline V CDR1 and CDR2: LGHDT, YNNKEL (reference sequence). The CDR3 length is 13 residues. V was pared by 3 bases and J by 5 bases, with 9 bases between. In DNA, the CDR3 is TGTGCCAGCAGCCATTACAGGGTAGATACGCAGTATTTT. This encodes CASSHYRVDTQYF.

The V gene is TRBV6-5, the J gene TRBJ1-2, with D unresolved. CDR1 MNHEY and CDR2 SVGAGI come from the germline V gene. The V and J ends lost 3 bases and 2 bases respectively, with 13 bases between them. This CDR3 is 15 amino acids long. The CDR3 here is CASSYGAADNYGYTF. CDR3 DNA sequence: TGTGCCAGCAGTTATGGTGCGGCCGACAACTATGGCTACACCTTC.

This clone was counted a single time. The gene calls are TRBV6-5 and TRBJ2-2, with 9 nucleotides matching TRBD1. The CDR3 spans 15 residues. V lost 8 bases, J lost 7 bases, and 11 bases stayed unmatched. From germline, CDR1 is MNHEY and CDR2 SVGAGI. In DNA form, the CDR3 reads TGTGCCAGCGTACCGGGACAGGGTTTACACGGGGAGCTGTTTTTT. It encodes CASVPGQGLHGELFF.

The chain employs TRBV19 and TRBJ2-1, with D possibly being TRBD2 (7 bases). This CDR3 comprises 14 residues. Germline CDR1 reads LNHDA; CDR2 reads SQIVND (reference sequence). V lost 5 bases to trimming and J lost 4 bases, with 12 bases between them. This chain's CDR3 is CASSFGGRYNEQFF. CDR3 sequence (DNA): TGTGCCAGTAGTTTCGGGGGGCGTTACAATGAGCAGTTCTTC.

This chain uses TRBV5-1 with TRBJ2-7; TRBD2 matches 9 bases. The CDR3 spans 14 residues. CDR1 and CDR2 from the germline V gene are SGHRS and YFSETQ. V lost 5 bases and J lost 2; bases outside the gene matches: 5. CDR3 amino acids: CASRGASGTYEQYF. The DNA of the CDR3 is TGCGCCAGCAGAGGGGCTAGCGGGACCTACGAGCAGTACTTC. The whole variable domain, filled in from reference TRBV5-1 and TRBJ2-7, reads KAGVTQTPRYLIKTRGQQVTLSCSPISGHRSVSWYQQTPGQGLQFLFEYFSETQRNKGNFPGRFSGRQFSNSRSEMNVSTLELGDSALYLCASRGASGTYEQYFGPGTRLTVT.

The chain links TRBV7-9 to TRBJ2-3, with TRBD1 matching 10 bases. Germline V lookup: CDR1 SEHNR, CDR2 FQNEAQ (reference sequence). J lost 1 base, V lost 1 base, and 2 bases had no gene match. The CDR3 sequence is 16 residues long. CDR3 region: CASSLGQGAGTDTQYF. In nucleotides, the CDR3 is TGTGCCAGCAGCTTAGGACAGGGGGCTGGCACAGATACGCAGTATTTT.

The V gene is TRBV7-2, the J gene TRBJ2-7; TRBD1 agrees at 9 bases. In germline, CDR1 is SGHTA, CDR2 FQGNSA. V trimming: 5 bases; J trimming: 2 bases; junction bases outside the gene matches: 4. The CDR3 totals 14 residues. CDR3 nucleotides: TGTGCCAGCAGCGAGGGACAGGGTCCCTACGAGCAGTACTTC. This codes for CASSEGQGPYEQYF.

The rearrangement joins TRBV4-3 to TRBJ2-3, with TRBD2 identical over 7 bases. The CDR3 loop spans 15 amino acids. Trimming cost V 1 base and J 5 bases; bases outside gene matches: 6. In germline, CDR1 is LGHNA, CDR2 YSLEER. CDR3 nucleotides: TGCGCCAGCAGCCAAGTAGGTGCGGGGGAAGATACGCAGTATTTT. This encodes CASSQVGAGEDTQYF.

This clone has a single count. The genes are TRBV3-1 (or the pseudogene TRBV3-2) and TRBJ1-2, with D tentatively TRBD1 (5 bases). CDR1 is LGHDT and CDR2 is YNNKEL in the germline V gene (reference sequence). Trimming removed 1 base from V and 5 bases from J, with 14 bases in between. There are 15 residues in the CDR3. DNA for the CDR3: TGTGCCAGCAGCCAAGTAGGGGCTGGAAAATATGGCTACACCTTC. It is translated as CASSQVGAGKYGYTF.